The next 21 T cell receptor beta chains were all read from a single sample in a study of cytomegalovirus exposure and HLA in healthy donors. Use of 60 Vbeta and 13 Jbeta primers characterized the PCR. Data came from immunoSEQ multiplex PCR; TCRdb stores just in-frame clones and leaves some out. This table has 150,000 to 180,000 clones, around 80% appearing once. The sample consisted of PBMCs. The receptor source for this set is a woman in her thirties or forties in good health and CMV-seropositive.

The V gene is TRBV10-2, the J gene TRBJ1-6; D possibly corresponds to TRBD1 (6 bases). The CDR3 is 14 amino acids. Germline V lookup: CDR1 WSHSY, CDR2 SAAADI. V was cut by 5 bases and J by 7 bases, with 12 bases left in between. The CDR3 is CASSSQGSNSPLHF. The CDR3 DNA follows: TGCGCCAGCAGTAGTCAGGGGAGCAATTCACCCCTCCACTTT.

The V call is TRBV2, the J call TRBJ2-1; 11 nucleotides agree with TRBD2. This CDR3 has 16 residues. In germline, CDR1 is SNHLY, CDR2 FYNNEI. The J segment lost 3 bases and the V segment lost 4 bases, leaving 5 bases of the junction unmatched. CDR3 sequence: CASSGRGLADYNEQFF. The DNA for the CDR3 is TGTGCCAGCAGTGGCAGGGGACTAGCGGACTACAATGAGCAGTTCTTC. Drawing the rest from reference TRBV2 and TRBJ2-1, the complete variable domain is EPEVTQTPSHQVTQMGQEVILRCVPISNHLYFYWYRQILGQKVEFLVSFYNNEISEKSEIFDDQFSVERPDGSNFTLKIRSTKLEDSAMYFCASSGRGLADYNEQFFGPGTRLTVL.

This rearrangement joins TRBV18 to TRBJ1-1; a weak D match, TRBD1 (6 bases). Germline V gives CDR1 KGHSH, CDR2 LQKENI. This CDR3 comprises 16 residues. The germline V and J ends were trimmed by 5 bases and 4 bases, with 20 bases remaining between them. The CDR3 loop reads CASSIRDTWWGTEAFF. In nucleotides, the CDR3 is TGTGCCAGCTCAATCCGGGACACGTGGTGGGGCACTGAAGCTTTCTTT. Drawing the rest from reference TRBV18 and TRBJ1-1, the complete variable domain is NAGVMQNPRHLVRRRGQEARLRCSPMKGHSHVYWYRQLPEEGLKFMVYLQKENIIDESGMPKERFSAEFPKEGPSILRIQQVVRGDSAAYFCASSIRDTWWGTEAFFGQGTRLTVV.

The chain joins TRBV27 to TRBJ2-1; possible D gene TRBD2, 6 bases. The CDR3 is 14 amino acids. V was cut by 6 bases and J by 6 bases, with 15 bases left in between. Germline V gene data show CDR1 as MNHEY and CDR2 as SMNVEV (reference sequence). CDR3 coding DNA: TGTGCCAGCAGGCCCGCGGGAAATGGCAATGAGCAGTTCTTC. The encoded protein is CASRPAGNGNEQFF.

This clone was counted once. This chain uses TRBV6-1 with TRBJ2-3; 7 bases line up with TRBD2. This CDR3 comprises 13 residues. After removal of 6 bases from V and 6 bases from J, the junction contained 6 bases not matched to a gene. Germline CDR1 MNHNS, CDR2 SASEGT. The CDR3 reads CASRSGTVDTQYF. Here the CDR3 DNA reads TGTGCCAGCAGAAGCGGGACCGTCGATACGCAGTATTTT.

CDR3 sequence reads: CASSLVGTSGRQETQYF. DNA of the CDR3: TGTGCCAGCAGCCTAGTGGGGACTAGCGGGAGGCAAGAGACCCAGTACTTC. The genes are TRBV13 and TRBJ2-5, with 15 positions matching TRBD2. CDR1 and CDR2 from the germline V gene are PRHDT and FYEKMQ (reference sequence). The CDR3 consists of 17 residues. J gave up 2 bases and V 5 bases, and 6 bases lay outside the gene matches.

CDR3: CASSLVPGQTTEAFF. CDR3 bases: TGTGCCAGCAGCTTAGTACCGGGACAGACGACTGAAGCTTTCTTT. The J gene is TRBJ1-1, the V gene TRBV7-3; 7 positions match TRBD1. The germline V gene encodes CDR1 SGHTA and CDR2 FQGTGA. CDR3 length: 15 amino acids. Trimming at V came to 2 bases and at J to 5 bases, leaving 8 bases not matched to a gene.

Here the CDR3 reads CASSTTGTLPYEQYF. The CDR3 coding sequence is TGTGCCAGCAGTACCACCGGGACTCTCCCCTACGAGCAGTACTTC. This chain connects TRBV28 to TRBJ2-7, with a tentative D call TRBD2 (6 bases). Germline V lookup: CDR1 MDHEN, CDR2 SYDVKM. The germline V and J ends were trimmed by 5 bases and 2 bases, with 16 bases remaining between them. The CDR3 runs 15 residues.

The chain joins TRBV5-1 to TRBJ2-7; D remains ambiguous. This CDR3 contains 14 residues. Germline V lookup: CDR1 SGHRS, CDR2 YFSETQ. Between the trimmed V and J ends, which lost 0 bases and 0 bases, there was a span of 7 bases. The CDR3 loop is CASSLVGDSYEQYF. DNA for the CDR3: TGCGCCAGCAGCTTGGTCGGTGACTCCTACGAGCAGTACTTC. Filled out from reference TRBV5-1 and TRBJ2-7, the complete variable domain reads KAGVTQTPRYLIKTRGQQVTLSCSPISGHRSVSWYQQTPGQGLQFLFEYFSETQRNKGNFPGRFSGRQFSNSRSEMNVSTLELGDSALYLCASSLVGDSYEQYFGPGTRLTVT.

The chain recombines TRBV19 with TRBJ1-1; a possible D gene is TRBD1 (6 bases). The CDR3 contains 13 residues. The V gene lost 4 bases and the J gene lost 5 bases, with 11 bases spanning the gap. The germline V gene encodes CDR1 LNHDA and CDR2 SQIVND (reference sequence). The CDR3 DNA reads TGTGCCAGTAGTAAGGACAGTAGGACTGAAGCTTTCTTT. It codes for CASSKDSRTEAFF.

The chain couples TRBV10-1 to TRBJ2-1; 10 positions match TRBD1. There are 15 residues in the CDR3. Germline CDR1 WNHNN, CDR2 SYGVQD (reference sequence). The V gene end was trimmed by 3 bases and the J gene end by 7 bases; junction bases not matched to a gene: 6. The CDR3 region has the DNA TGCGCCAGCAGTGATGGGGGGACAGGGGTTAATGAGCAGTTCTTC. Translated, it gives CASSDGGTGVNEQFF.

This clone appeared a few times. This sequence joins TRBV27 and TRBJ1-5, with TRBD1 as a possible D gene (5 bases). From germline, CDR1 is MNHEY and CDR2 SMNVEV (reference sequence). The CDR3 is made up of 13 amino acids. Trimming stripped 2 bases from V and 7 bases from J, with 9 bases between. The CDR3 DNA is TGTGCCAGCAGTTTACAGGGCGGCCAGCCCCAGCATTTT. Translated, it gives CASSLQGGQPQHF.

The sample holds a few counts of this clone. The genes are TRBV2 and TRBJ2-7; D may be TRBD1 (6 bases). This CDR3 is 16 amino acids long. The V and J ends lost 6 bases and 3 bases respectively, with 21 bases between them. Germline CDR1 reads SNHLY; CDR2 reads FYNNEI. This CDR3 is CASSPLQGSRYYEQYF. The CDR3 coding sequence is TGTGCCAGCAGCCCCCTCCAGGGGAGCCGTTACTACGAGCAGTACTTC. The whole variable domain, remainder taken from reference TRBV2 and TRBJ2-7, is EPEVTQTPSHQVTQMGQEVILRCVPISNHLYFYWYRQILGQKVEFLVSFYNNEISEKSEIFDDQFSVERPDGSNFTLKIRSTKLEDSAMYFCASSPLQGSRYYEQYFGPGTRLTVT.

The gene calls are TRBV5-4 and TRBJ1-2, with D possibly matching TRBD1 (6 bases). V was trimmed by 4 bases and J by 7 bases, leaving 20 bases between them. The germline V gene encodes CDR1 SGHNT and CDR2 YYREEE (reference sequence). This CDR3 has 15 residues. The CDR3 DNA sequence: TGTGCCAGCAGCCGCTTTGGGCAGGGGATGAGTGGCTACACCTTC. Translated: CASSRFGQGMSGYTF.

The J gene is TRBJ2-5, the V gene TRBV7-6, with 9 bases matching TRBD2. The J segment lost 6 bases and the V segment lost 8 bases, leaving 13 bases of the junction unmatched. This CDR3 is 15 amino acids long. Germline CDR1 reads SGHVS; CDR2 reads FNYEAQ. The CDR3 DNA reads TGTGCCAGCCTCTTAGGCCTAGCGGGATCGAAGACCCAGTACTTC. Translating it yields CASLLGLAGSKTQYF.

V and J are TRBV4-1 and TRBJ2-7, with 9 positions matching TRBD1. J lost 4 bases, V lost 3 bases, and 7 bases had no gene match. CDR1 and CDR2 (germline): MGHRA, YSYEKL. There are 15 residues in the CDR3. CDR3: CASSQGPGQGYEQYF. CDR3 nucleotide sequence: TGCGCCAGCAGCCAGGGGCCGGGACAGGGATACGAGCAGTACTTC.

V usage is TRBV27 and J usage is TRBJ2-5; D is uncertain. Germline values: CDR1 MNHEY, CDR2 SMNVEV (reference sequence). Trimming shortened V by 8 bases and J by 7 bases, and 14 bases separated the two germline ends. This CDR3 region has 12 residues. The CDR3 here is CASGQVYGTQYF. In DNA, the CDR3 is TGTGCCAGCGGGCAAGTTTATGGGACCCAGTACTTC.

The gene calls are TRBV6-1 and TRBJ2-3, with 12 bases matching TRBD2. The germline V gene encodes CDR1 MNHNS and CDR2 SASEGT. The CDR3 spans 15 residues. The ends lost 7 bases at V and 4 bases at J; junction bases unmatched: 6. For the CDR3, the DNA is TGTGCCAGCACCAGCCTAGCGGGAGGGGCAGATACGCAGTATTTT. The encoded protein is CASTSLAGGADTQYF.

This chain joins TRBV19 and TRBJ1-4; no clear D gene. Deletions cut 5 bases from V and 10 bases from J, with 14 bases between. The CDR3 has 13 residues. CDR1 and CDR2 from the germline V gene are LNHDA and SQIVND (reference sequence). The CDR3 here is CASSVLAEGKLFF. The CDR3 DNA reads TGTGCCAGTAGTGTCTTGGCTGAGGGAAAACTGTTTTTT.

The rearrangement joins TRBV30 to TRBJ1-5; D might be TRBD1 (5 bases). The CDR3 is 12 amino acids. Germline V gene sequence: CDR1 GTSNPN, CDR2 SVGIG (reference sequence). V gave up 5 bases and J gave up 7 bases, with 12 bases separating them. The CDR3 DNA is TGTGCCTGGTCAGGGTACGGCCAGCCCCAGCATTTT. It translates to CAWSGYGQPQHF.

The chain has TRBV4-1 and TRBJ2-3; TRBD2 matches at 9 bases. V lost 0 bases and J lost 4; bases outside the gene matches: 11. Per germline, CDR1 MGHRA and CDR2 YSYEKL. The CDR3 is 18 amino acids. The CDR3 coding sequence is TGCGCCAGCAGCCAAGATCAGGGTAGCGGGAGTTACGCAGATACGCAGTATTTT. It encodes CASSQDQGSGSYADTQYF.